Here is one TCR beta chain with its context. Its antigen is unidentified. This entry comes from a study of shared clonotypes between healthy human individuals. Germline values: CDR1 MDHEN, CDR2 SYDVKM. V was cut by 5 bases and J by 3 bases, with 17 bases left in between. This CDR3 region has 15 residues. The material for each subset, its genomic DNA, was split evenly across several immunoSEQ plates. This table comes from immunoSEQ multiplex PCR, and its TCRdb copy is limited to in-frame clones, with some not included. The table includes approximately 2.5 million clones, roughly nine tenths detected once. Study-level points and caveats: For naive CD4 cells, roughly 4.6% of clonotypes were shared across a few donors. What limited the represented genetic and exposure-history diversity was the small number of donors. The study's rarefaction showed incomplete sorted-subset sequencing despite large depth.

The sequence was collected from a man aged 18 to 30 in good health. Sequenced input: naive CD4+ T cells sorted from blood. Noted subset: CD45RA+ positively selected. The rearrangement uses TRBV28 and TRBJ2-7, with a weak D call TRBD1 (6 bases). The CDR3 loop reads CASSLQGSYNYEQYF. As DNA, the CDR3 is TGTGCCAGCAGTCTACAGGGATCGTACAACTACGAGCAGTACTTC. The full variable domain, in which reference TRBV28 and TRBJ2-7 provide the parts outside the CDR3, is DVKVTQSSRYLVKRTGEKVFLECVQDMDHENMFWYRQDPGLGLRLIYFSYDVKMKEKGDIPEGYSVSREKKERFSLILESASTNQTSMYLCASSLQGSYNYEQYFGPGTRLTVT.